The entry below gives a single TCR beta chain sequence along with its context. Produced via immunoSEQ multiplex PCR; TCRdb's table is partial and in-frame only. Of 500,000 to 850,000 clones in the sample, 87% were seen once. This entry belongs to a study of shared T cell receptors in the human thymus. Looked up from germline, CDR1 is MGHDK and CDR2 is SYGVNS. With V trimmed by 5 bases and J by 7 bases, 8 bases remained unmatched. This CDR3 has 15 amino acids. The same specimen was also included in a second study, on human thymus T cells.

This clonotype was obtained from a boy under two years old with a congenital heart defect. Sequenced: thymocytes. V usage is TRBV25-1 and J usage is TRBJ1-5, with TRBD1 identical over 10 bases. The CDR3 spells CASSFGGTGDQPQHF. CDR3 bases: TGTGCCAGCAGTTTCGGCGGGACAGGGGACCAGCCCCAGCATTTT.